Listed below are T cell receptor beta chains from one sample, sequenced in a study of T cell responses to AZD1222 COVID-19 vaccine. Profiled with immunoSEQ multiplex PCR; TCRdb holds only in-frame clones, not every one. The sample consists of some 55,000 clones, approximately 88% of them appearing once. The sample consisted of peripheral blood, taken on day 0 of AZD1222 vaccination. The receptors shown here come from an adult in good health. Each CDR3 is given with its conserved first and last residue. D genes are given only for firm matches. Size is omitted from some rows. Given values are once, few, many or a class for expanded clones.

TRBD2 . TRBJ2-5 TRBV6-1 TGTGCCAGCAGTGAGGCGGGGACTAGCGGGAGAGAGACCCAGTACTTC CASSEAGTSGRETQYF
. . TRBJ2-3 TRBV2 TGTGCCAGCAGTGACCCCCGGGATACGCAGTATTTT CASSDPRDTQYF
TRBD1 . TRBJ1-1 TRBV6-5 TGTGCCAGCAGTTACGGGCAGGGGGTGATGAACACTGAAGCTTTCTTT CASSYGQGVMNTEAFF
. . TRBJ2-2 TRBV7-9 TGTGCCAGCAGCTTAGGCCTCGCGAACACCGGGGAGCTGTTTTTT CASSLGLANTGELFF
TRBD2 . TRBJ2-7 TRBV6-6 TGTGCCAGCAGTACACCCGGGACTAGTTCCCACGAGCAGTACTTC CASSTPGTSSHEQYF
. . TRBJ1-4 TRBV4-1 TGCGCCAGCAGCCTTCCTTATGAAAAACTGTTTTTT CASSLPYEKLFF
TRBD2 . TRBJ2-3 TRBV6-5 TGTGCCAGCAGGTGGGCTAGCGGAATCACAGATACGCAGTATTTT CASRWASGITDTQYF
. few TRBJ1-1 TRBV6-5 TGTGCCAGCACCGCCGGGGCGGAGAACACTGAAGCTTTCTTT CASTAGAENTEAFF
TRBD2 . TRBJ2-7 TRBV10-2 TGCGCCAGCAGTCTGACTAGCGGCAGCTCCTACGAGCAGTACTTC CASSLTSGSSYEQYF
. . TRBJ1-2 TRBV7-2 TGTGCCAGCAGCTTAGCGCACCATATCTATGGCTACACCTTC CASSLAHHIYGYTF
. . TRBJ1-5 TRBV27 TGTGCCAGCAGTTTATGGACAAGCCAGCCCCAGCATTTT CASSLWTSQPQHF
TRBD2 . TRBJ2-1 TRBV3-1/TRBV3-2 TGTGCCAGCAGCCAAGAGGGAGGGTACAATGAGCAGTTCTTC CASSQEGGYNEQFF
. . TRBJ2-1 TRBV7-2 TGTGCCAGCAGCTTAAAGGGGTCGGCAGGATGGCAGTTCTTC CASSLKGSAGWQFF
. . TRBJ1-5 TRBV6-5 TGTGCCAGCAGTTACGAGGGATCTCAGCCCCAGCATTTT CASSYEGSQPQHF
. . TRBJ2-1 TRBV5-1 TGCGCCAGCAGCGAGGACAGTTTCTCCTACAATGAGCAGTTCTTC CASSEDSFSYNEQFF
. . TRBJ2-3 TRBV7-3 TGTGCCAGCAGCTTAGCGGGCCTGAAAGATACGCAGTATTTT CASSLAGLKDTQYF
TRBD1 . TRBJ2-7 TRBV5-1 TGCGCCAGCAGCTTGGGTTCCGGGACAGGGGATCACGAGCAGTACTTC CASSLGSGTGDHEQYF
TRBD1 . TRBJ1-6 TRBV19 TGTGCCAGTAGTACAGGACAGGCCAGGTCGTCCTATAATTCACCCCTCCACTTT CASSTGQARSSYNSPLHF
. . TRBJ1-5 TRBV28 TGTGCCAGCAGTTCGTATAGGGTCGGCAATCAGCCCCAGCATTTT CASSSYRVGNQPQHF
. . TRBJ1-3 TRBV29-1 TGCAGCGCCGCGACAGGCCCCTCTGGAAACACCATATATTTT CSAATGPSGNTIYF
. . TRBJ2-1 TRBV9 TGTGCCAGCAGCCATGGGGTGGGTGAGCAGTTCTTC CASSHGVGEQFF
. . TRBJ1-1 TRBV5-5 TGTGCCAGCAGCTTGGCCTGGGGCACCAACACTGAAGCTTTCTTT CASSLAWGTNTEAFF
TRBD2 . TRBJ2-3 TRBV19 TGTGCCAGTAGAAATCGCGGGGGGAGCACAGATACGCAGTATTTT CASRNRGGSTDTQYF
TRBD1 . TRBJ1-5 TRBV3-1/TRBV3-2 TGTGCCAGCAGCTTGGGACAGGGTAATCAGCCCCAGCATTTT CASSLGQGNQPQHF
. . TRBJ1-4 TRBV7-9 TGTGCCAGCAGCCCTGGGGGGGCCGAGAATGAAAAACTGTTTTTT CASSPGGAENEKLFF
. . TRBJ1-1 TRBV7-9 TGTGCCAGCAGCTTTTATCCTAATTTGGAAGCTTTCTTT CASSFYPNLEAFF
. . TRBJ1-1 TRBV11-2 TGTGCCAGCAGCTTAGATCAGGTTATGAACACTGAAGCTTTCTTT CASSLDQVMNTEAFF
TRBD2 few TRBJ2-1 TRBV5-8 TGTGCCATCAGACTAGCGGGAGGCAATGAGCAGTTCTTC CAIRLAGGNEQFF
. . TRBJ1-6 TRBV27 TGTGCCAGCAGTTTATCGATTTATTCACCCCTCCACTTT CASSLSIYSPLHF
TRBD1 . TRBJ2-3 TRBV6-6 TGTGCCAGCAGCACAGGGGGAGATACGCAGTATTTT CASSTGGDTQYF
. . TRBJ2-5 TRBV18 TGTGCCAGCTCACTGGACAGCCAAGAGACCCAGTACTTC CASSLDSQETQYF
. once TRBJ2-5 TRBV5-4 TGTGCCAGCAGCTTGACAGCTAGGGAAGAGACCCAGTACTTC CASSLTAREETQYF
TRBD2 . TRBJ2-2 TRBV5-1 TGCGCCAGCAGCTTGGGACTAGCGGGACTAACCGGGGAGCTGTTTTTT CASSLGLAGLTGELFF
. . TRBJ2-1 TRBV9 TGTGCCAGCAGCGTAGGTTCCCTAGGCTCCTACAATGAGCAGTTCTTC CASSVGSLGSYNEQFF
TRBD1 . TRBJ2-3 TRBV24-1 TGTGCCACCAGTGATTCGGGACAGGGCCCAGATACGCAGTATTTT CATSDSGQGPDTQYF
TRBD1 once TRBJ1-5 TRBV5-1 TGCGCCAGCAGTCTCCGAGGACAGGTCTTGGAGCCCCAGCATTTT CASSLRGQVLEPQHF
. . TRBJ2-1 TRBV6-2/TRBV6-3 TGTGCCAGCAGTTTCGACAATGAGCAGTTCTTC CASSFDNEQFF
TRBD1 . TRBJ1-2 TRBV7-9 TGTGCCAGCAGCTACCTACTCGGACAGGGGGTTCAGGGCTACACCTTC CASSYLLGQGVQGYTF
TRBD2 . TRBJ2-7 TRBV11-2 TGTGCCAGCAGCTTCCTCTCAAGCGGGAGGGCCATGGACGAGCAGTACTTC CASSFLSSGRAMDEQYF
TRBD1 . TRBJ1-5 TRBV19 TGTGCCAGTAGCTGGGACAGCCCGGGCAATCAGCCCCAGCATTTT CASSWDSPGNQPQHF
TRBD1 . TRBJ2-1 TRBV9 TGTGCCAGCAGCGCCTCCGGGACAGGCCTCAATGAGCAGTTCTTC CASSASGTGLNEQFF
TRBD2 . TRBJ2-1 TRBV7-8 TGTGCCAGCTTTGCCCAACTAGCGTACTACAATGAGCAGTTCTTC CASFAQLAYYNEQFF
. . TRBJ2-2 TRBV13 TGTGCCAGCAAACTACCAAACACCGGGGAGCTGTTTTTT CASKLPNTGELFF
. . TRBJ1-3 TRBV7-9 TGTGCCAGCAGCTTAGGGCGGCAGGGAGTAATTGGAAACACCATATATTTT CASSLGRQGVIGNTIYF
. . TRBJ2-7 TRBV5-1 TGCGCCAGCAGCTTGGATCCAAATACCTACGAGCAGTACTTC CASSLDPNTYEQYF
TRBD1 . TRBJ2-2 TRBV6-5 TGTGCCAGCAGAGCAGGGGGCGCGAGGGGGGAGCTGTTTTTT CASRAGGARGELFF
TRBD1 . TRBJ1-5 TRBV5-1 TGCGCCAGCAGCTTGGGGGGACAGGGAGATCAGCCCCAGCATTTT CASSLGGQGDQPQHF
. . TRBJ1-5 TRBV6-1 TGTGCCAGCAGTGAAGCGCGTTCGGGACCAGTGGATCAGCCCCAGCATTTT CASSEARSGPVDQPQHF
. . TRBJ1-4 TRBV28 TGTGCCAGCAGTTTGATGAGGGCCAATGAAAAACTGTTTTTT CASSLMRANEKLFF
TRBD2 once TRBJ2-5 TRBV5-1 TGCGCCAGCAGCCCGGGGACTAGCGGGGTCCAAGAGACCCAGTACTTC CASSPGTSGVQETQYF
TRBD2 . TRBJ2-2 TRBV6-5 TGTGCCAGCAGAACTAGCGGGAGAAACACCGGGGAGCTGTTTTTT CASRTSGRNTGELFF
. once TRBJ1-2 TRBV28 TGTGCCAGCAGTTTATCGATCGGTGCCGGCTACACCTTC CASSLSIGAGYTF